The 7 T cell receptor beta chains reported below all come from one sample, sequenced in a study of tumor and adjacent non-tumor tissue in lung cancer. Three rounds of nested PCR, following a modified ARM-PCR protocol, produced the TCRbeta library. In TCRdb, the multiplex PCR reads were re-called with MiXCR into one record per CDR3 protein. The sample has around 74,000 distinct CDR3 sequences, 65% to 75% seen once. No cell sorting was done before RNA was extracted from the tissue. Distant lung tissue was collected more than 3 cm away from the tumor edge. Sequenced input: distant non-tumor lung tissue. The receptors were sampled from a woman aged 50 to 65 with non-small cell lung cancer.

Worth noting for this clonotype: In this CDR3 the conserved last residue, phenylalanine or tryptophan, is missing, so a read error is likely. The chain links TRBV14 to TRBJ2-2, with D possibly TRBD2 on 6 matching bases. Germline lookup yields CDR1 SGHDN and CDR2 FVKESK. The V and J ends lost 1 base and 6 bases respectively, with 9 bases between them. This CDR3 is built from 14 residues. In DNA, the CDR3 is TGTGCCAGCAGCCAAGTTGGGGAGGCCGGGGAGCTGTTTTCT. Protein product: CASSQVGEAGELFS.

Concerning this clonotype: It may be a read error: a sequence one base away is much more abundant. The chain joins TRBV6-1 to TRBJ2-5, with D maybe TRBD2 (6 bases). This CDR3 region has 16 residues. CDR1 and CDR2 (germline): MNHNS, SASEGT. Written as DNA, the CDR3 is TGTGCCAGCACCCTGCGGCACGGGAGTAGGGTTGAGATCCAGTACTTC. This translates into CASTLRHGSRVEIQYF.

The chain links TRBV6-5 to TRBJ2-2; D possibly corresponds to TRBD1 (6 bases). The V gene lost 4 bases and the J gene lost 13 bases, with 25 bases spanning the gap. Germline assignment: CDR1 MNHEY and CDR2 SVGAGI. The CDR3 has 16 residues. The CDR3 coding sequence is TGTGCCAGCAGTTGCCTCCGAACAGGGTTCGCCTGGGTGCTGTTTTTT. It yields the protein CASSCLRTGFAWVLFF.

In this sample, this clonotype turned up a few times. The V gene is TRBV24-1, the J gene TRBJ2-3; 9 bases align to TRBD1. This CDR3 is built from 15 residues. Germline assignment: CDR1 KGHDR and CDR2 SFDVKD. Trimming cost V 8 bases and J 3 bases; bases outside gene matches: 8. CDR3 protein: CATNQGGQGTDTQYF. Written as DNA, the CDR3 is TGTGCCACCAACCAGGGGGGACAGGGTACAGATACGCAGTATTTT.

With respect to this clonotype: A much larger clonotype is one base distant, so this may be a read error. The J gene is TRBJ2-3, the V gene TRBV4-1; no clear D. Germline lookup yields CDR1 MGHRA and CDR2 YSYEKL. This CDR3 spans 19 amino acids. In DNA, the CDR3 is TGCGCCAGCAGCCAAGACTACCTGACCGCTTCCGTTAGCACAGATACGCAGTTTTTT. It is translated as CASSQDYLTASVSTDTQFF.

Worth noting for this clonotype: The junction departs from the called germline gene at one end, perhaps through a read error. V and J are TRBV11-2 and TRBJ2-1; tentative D call: TRBD2 (5 bases). This CDR3 has 14 amino acids. Germline assignment: CDR1 SGHAT and CDR2 FQNNGV. As DNA, the CDR3 is TGTGACAGCAGCTTTAATCCGGGAACGAAAGAGAAGTTCTTC. It specifies CDSSFNPGTKEKFF.

About this clonotype itself: At one of its ends the junction is not consistent with the germline gene, which may arise from a read error. The chain couples TRBV20-1 to TRBJ2-1, with D perhaps TRBD2 (5 bases). From germline, CDR1 is DFQATT and CDR2 SNEGSKA (reference sequence). This CDR3 is built from 14 residues. This CDR3 reads CSAVAPYSHNEQFF. In nucleotides, the CDR3 is TGTAGTGCTGTAGCGCCGTACTCCCACAATGAGCAATTCTTC.